This TCR beta chain was identified in a study of cytomegalovirus exposure and HLA in healthy donors (dated 2017 in TCRdb). Notes on the research overall: An earlier analysis of several hundred of the donors reported about 260 Gb of sequence data and 95 million to 140 million unique TCR beta sequences obtained from some 200 million T cells. An early release covering roughly 640 HLA-typed donors comprised roughly 300 gigabases of sequencing data and around 85 million unique TCR sequences. The genetic ancestry cluster associated with self-reported Caucasian donors included 80% to 90% of the roughly 390 genotyped donors. The aim of the study was to test whether cataloging public T cell receptors could identify signatures of past pathogen exposure. Using immunosequencing, the study profiled T cell repertoires from 500 to 800 subjects and related those repertoires to cytomegalovirus serostatus. Along with the approximately 700-subject first cohort, a separate validation cohort of more than 90 different subjects was used. To predict cytomegalovirus infection status, the study combined high-throughput TCR immunosequencing, statistical association of individual TCRs with disease status, and machine learning. A later analysis re-analyzed previously published TCR beta repertoires from approximately 670 donors and added high-resolution HLA genotyping to study TCR occurrence patterns. Rather than using new phenotypic data, the later analysis identified candidate immune exposures from TCR beta sequences and from how often those sequences occurred across donors. To decide whether each TCR beta V gene segment behaved as functional or pseudogenic, an earlier analysis of fewer than 750 of the donors relied on high-throughput TCR beta sequencing. Donor age, sex, ethnicity and CMV serostatus were compiled together with the repertoire data. A later genetic analysis used genome-wide SNP genotypes for 398 of the 666 donors, treating that subset as a discovery cohort. Every repertoire in the discovery cohort had been generated on one and the same sequencing platform. Class I and class II HLA loci were covered by the typing at four-digit resolution. The number of typed donors differed by locus: 629-630 for A, B, C, DRB1 and DQB1; approximately 520 for DQA1; approximately 600 for DPA1; and about 450 for DPB1. Because of strong linkage in the cohort, four or five DR-DQ haplotypes were treated as single units for association and clustering. Among a few hundred genotyped donors of the cohort, an average of roughly 240,000 unique TCR beta nucleotide sequences were sequenced per donor, approximately 20% of them non-productive. Broader findings and caveats from the paper: Because counts were too low, roughly 16 rarely observed V segments, including chromosome 9 orphons, were left out of the earlier analysis of 587 of the donors. It was suggested by the authors that the approach could potentially be generalized to other disease states and immunological phenotypes. At a false discovery rate of 0.05, a later analysis linked some 18,000 TCR beta sequences to specific HLA alleles. This cohort had only TCR beta chains sequenced, and the lack of alpha or paired-chain data limited which features could be detected. In the study, roughly 160 TCR beta chains were listed as associated with cytomegalovirus. Most TCR sequences were observed very rarely across donors, whereas some public TCRs were present in many individuals. An earlier analysis of some 560 of the donors showed that most TCR beta V segments appeared in productive rearrangements either about 90% or about 30% of the time, which broadly matched IMGT annotations. Linkage disequilibrium might explain the correlated functional status among segregating V segments, but an unknown experimental factor could not be excluded. A further reported finding was that TCR beta sequences accurately predicted the HLA-A and HLA-B alleles for most subjects in the first cohort. Because HLA typing was missing for some donors at each locus, association tests included only the typed subset. According to a later analysis, TCR association rates differed among HLA loci, with DRB1 alleles showing the most associated TCRs and HLA-C alleles showing the fewest. Because the 87-base-pair reads could not distinguish some IMGT-functional V segments, including TRBV6-2 and TRBV6-3, those segments were excluded. A later analysis reported that several top co-occurrence clusters appeared linked to parvovirus B19, influenza, CMV and Epstein-Barr virus. In a later genetic analysis, a missense DCLRE1C variant was associated with V-gene and J-gene trimming of TCR beta chains, and the association was replicated in an independent cohort. According to a later analysis, most CMV-associated TCR beta chains appeared to be HLA-restricted, and the HLA associations seemed to be driven largely by CMV exposure. In both the original and validation cohorts, the classifier was reported to diagnose cytomegalovirus status with high specificity and sensitivity. When HLA alleles, especially DR and DQ, strongly co-occurred, attributing TCR associations to individual alleles was difficult. Immune exposure information for the cohort was limited to CMV serostatus. Compared with equally common non-associated chains, HLA-associated TCR beta chains in a later analysis were more clonally expanded and had lower generation probabilities. Three of the identified cytomegalovirus-associated TCR beta chains were confirmed in vitro to be specific for cytomegalovirus antigens. Sequencing depth was assumed to be roughly uniform across donors in the presence/absence analyses, though that assumption may not hold. According to a later genetic analysis, donors in an Asian-associated ancestry cluster had fewer N-insertions in productive TCRs than the approximately 670-donor mean. A group of highly shared sequence variants was considered likely to be a technical artifact of the sequencing pipeline.

The library was obtained by the immunoSEQ multiplex PCR assay. A mixture of 60 forward primers for TCR Vbeta segments and 13 reverse primers for TCR Jbeta segments was used in the multiplex PCR. Amplification of the CDR3 region of rearranged TCR beta genes was performed with a multiplex PCR assay on genomic DNA. Amplified TCR beta libraries were sequenced as 87-base-pair reads on the Illumina HiSeq System. The authors' pipeline ran thus. A later analysis tallied 70 million to 100 million unique TCR beta chains across the 700 or so repertoires, and roughly 11 million of those chains were shared by two or more donors. A nearest-neighbor algorithm error-corrected the raw reads and collapsed the reads into unique sequences, merging closely related sequences to remove PCR and sequencing errors. V, D and J gene segments were assigned by aligning CDR3 sequences to IMGT reference sequences. Each retained sequence needed at least a six-nucleotide match to both a V gene segment and a J gene segment. Rearrangements were called productive when the CDR3 lacked stop codons and stayed in frame with V and J; all others were non-productive. CDR3 was defined according to IMGT convention as the region running from the second conserved V-encoded cysteine to the conserved J-encoded phenylalanine. In an earlier analysis of around 600 of the donors, sequences lacking an unambiguous match to a single V gene segment were excluded. In an earlier analysis of a few hundred of the donors, a V segment was called functional when productive rearrangements were above 56.7%, and segregating when the standard deviation between donors exceeded 5%. A statistical classification framework was built to diagnose cytomegalovirus status from the catalog of TCR beta chain sequences. In a later analysis, V and J genes were assigned by comparing TCR nucleotide sequences against IMGT/GENE-DB human TR gene sequences. The TCRdist pipeline was used in a later analysis to assign CDR3 sequences and most-parsimonious VDJ recombination scenarios. In a later analysis, each TCR beta chain was defined by its CDR3 amino acid sequence together with its V-gene family, and reads without a unique V-gene family were excluded. To address suspected cross-contamination and a sequencing artifact, a later analysis removed around 590 highly shared, low-generation-probability nucleotide sequences. In a later analysis, a clonal expansion index for each public chain was calculated from normalized within-repertoire ranks of inferred template counts. Generation probabilities in a later analysis came from a VDJ recombination model fitted to out-of-frame rearrangements, and those results were checked against IGoR. In a later analysis, TCR-TCR, TCR-HLA and TCR-CMV co-occurrence was scored with hypergeometric tests, and a repertoire-size bias correction was applied to TCR pairs. A later analysis estimated false discovery rates by permuting HLA or CMV assignments 20 times. In a later analysis, co-occurring TCRs were grouped using DBSCAN, and TCRdist sequence similarity was added for clustering within HLA-allele-positive subsets. For co-occurrence clustering, repertoires with fewer than 30,000 or more than 120,000 public chains were excluded, along with several repertoires with anomalous nucleotide sharing. Entries here come from immuneACCESS through TCRdb and include only in-frame sequences with V and J called. Some clones fail to appear in such tables; in the studies checked, an unresolved V gene covers under half of the shortfall, and the cause of the remainder is unknown. V and J calls and clone size are as listed in that table; D and trimming were resolved from the DNA. For this sample there are about 130,000 clones; 80% appear just once. The top ten hold approximately 10% of the sample.

Points on this clone: Its antigen has not been determined. No clone much larger than this one lies a single base away; base qualities are absent.

The cohort consisted of 600 to 700 healthy bone marrow donors. At the time of sampling, every cohort member was nominally healthy, though immune exposures that went unrecorded were likely present. The donor tested CMV seropositive, placing the donor among the 250 to 350 seropositive members of the cohort. Every donor gave a peripheral blood sample, and the peripheral blood mononuclear cells from that sample were used for TCR beta sequencing. The Qiagen DNeasy Blood Extraction Kit was used to extract genomic DNA from the blood cell samples. Here V drops 4 bases and J drops 3 bases, and the junction holds 1 base not matched to any gene. Based on the germline V gene, the CDR1 and CDR2 sequences are ENHRY and SYGVKD. The CDR3, cysteine through phenylalanine, is 14 amino acids long. Only CDR3 DNA remains: 42 bases, in frame from the first base.

The V gene is TRBV10-3 and the J gene is TRBJ1-3, and TRBD1 matches 9 of the central bases. Input material: PBMCs. This TCR derives from a man younger than 45 in good health and CMV-seropositive. The CDR3 here reads CAISGTGDGNTIYF. The DNA sequence is as follows: TGTGCCATCAGTGGGACAGGGGATGGAAACACCATATATTTT.